One and the same sample provided the 28 T cell receptor beta chains below, sequenced in a study of blood T cell repertoires in COVID-19. Generated by immunoSEQ multiplex PCR, the TCRdb table keeps only in-frame clones and is missing some. The table shows 200,000 to 300,000 clones, with approximately 86% occurring only once. The sample was peripheral blood. The origin of the receptors is a woman in her thirties who had recovered from COVID-19.

V and J are TRBV4-2 and TRBJ1-2; possibly TRBD1 for D (6 bases). The CDR3 totals 15 residues. The V gene's germline CDR1 is LGHNA and CDR2 YNFKEQ. Trimming cost V 4 bases and J 4 bases, with 16 bases left between them. CDR3 amino acids: CASSPERGAGYGYTF. The CDR3 nucleotides are TGTGCCAGCAGCCCCGAACGGGGGGCAGGCTATGGCTACACCTTC.

This clone was seen only once. The chain couples TRBV12-3 or TRBV12-4 to TRBJ1-1; tentatively, D is TRBD1 (6 bases). Trimming took off 6 bases at V and 4 bases at J, with 12 bases between the two ends. The CDR3 is 13 residues long. CDR3 DNA sequence: TGTGCCAGCAGCCGAAGAGGGGGCACTGAAGCTTTCTTT. It encodes CASSRRGGTEAFF.

The rearrangement uses TRBV7-9 and TRBJ2-1; D is undetermined. This CDR3 is 17 amino acids long. Germline loops: CDR1 SEHNR, CDR2 FQNEAQ (reference sequence). The V end was cut by 4 bases, the J end by 2 bases, with 18 bases between. CDR3 loop: CASSSKRRLDPYNEQFF. The CDR3 nucleotides are TGTGCCAGCAGCTCAAAGAGAAGACTGGATCCCTACAATGAGCAGTTCTTC.

The genes are TRBV9 and TRBJ2-3; the match to TRBD2 covers 8 bases. V was pared by 0 bases and J by 2 bases, with 5 bases of the junction left unmatched. Germline CDR1 is SGDLS and CDR2 is YYNGEE. The CDR3 is made up of 16 amino acids. Here the CDR3 reads CASSVEGGGITDTQYF. In nucleotides, the CDR3 is TGTGCCAGCAGCGTAGAGGGCGGGGGGATCACAGATACGCAGTATTTT.

This clone was seen once. The genes are TRBV4-1 and TRBJ2-7; 9 bases agree with TRBD1. J gave up 3 bases and V 4 bases, and 4 bases lay outside the gene matches. The germline V gene has CDR1 MGHRA and CDR2 YSYEKL. The CDR3 loop spans 14 amino acids. For the CDR3, the DNA is TGCGCCAGCAGCCCCCGGACAGGGGTCTACGAGCAGTACTTC. Translation: CASSPRTGVYEQYF.

This chain uses TRBV2 with TRBJ1-2; the D gene is possibly TRBD1 (5 bases). This CDR3 contains 12 residues. V was trimmed by 3 bases and J by 9 bases, leaving 11 bases between them. Germline lookup yields CDR1 SNHLY and CDR2 FYNNEI. The CDR3 coding sequence is TGTGCCAGCAGTGATCGGGGGAAGAGCTACACCTTC. Translation: CASSDRGKSYTF.

The chain employs TRBV11-2 and TRBJ2-7; TRBD1 agrees at 10 bases. Germline V gene lookup returns CDR1 SGHAT and CDR2 FQNNGV. The CDR3 covers 16 residues. V was pared by 5 bases and J by 3 bases, with 10 bases of the junction left unmatched. CDR3 region: CASSLTVGDRGYEQYF. The CDR3 bases are TGTGCCAGCAGCCTAACGGTAGGGGACAGGGGCTACGAGCAGTACTTC.

The CDR3 protein is CAWRMGVRTGTGNTIYF. CDR3 nucleotide sequence: TGTGCCTGGAGAATGGGGGTTAGAACTGGGACAGGAAACACCATATATTTT. This chain uses TRBV30 with TRBJ1-3; tentatively, D is TRBD1 (6 bases). Trimming left V 3 bases short and J 4 bases short, with 22 bases between. This CDR3 is built from 17 residues. The germline V gene encodes CDR1 GTSNPN and CDR2 SVGIG (reference sequence).

The chain has TRBV7-2 and TRBJ1-1; D is possibly TRBD1 (5 bases). V dropped 2 bases and J dropped 6 bases, with 10 bases sitting between them. The germline V gene has CDR1 SGHTA and CDR2 FQGNSA. CDR3 length: 13 residues. The CDR3 region has the DNA TGTGCCAGCAGCTTATACCCAGGGCCTGAAGCTTTCTTT. This codes for CASSLYPGPEAFF.

This clone was seen just once. V and J are TRBV2 and TRBJ1-5; no firm D call. The CDR3 is 17 residues long. Trimming took off 1 base at V and 0 bases at J, with 13 bases between the two ends. CDR1 is SNHLY and CDR2 is FYNNEI in the germline V gene. The CDR3 region is CASSEGGGPYSNQPQHF. CDR3 nucleotides: TGTGCCAGCAGTGAAGGGGGAGGTCCTTATAGCAATCAGCCCCAGCATTTT.

In DNA, the CDR3 is TGTGCCACCAGCAGAGAGGGGGTCGGTGAGGGGGCGAGATCACCCCTCCACTTT. The encoded protein is CATSREGVGEGARSPLHF. This chain uses TRBV15 with TRBJ1-6; 7 bases are shared with TRBD1. V shed 0 bases and J 10 bases; nucleotides not matched to a gene: 15. Germline CDR1 and CDR2: LNHNV and YYDKDF (reference sequence). The length of the CDR3 is 18 residues.

The rearrangement uses TRBV5-6 and TRBJ2-5; 9 bases align to TRBD2. The CDR3 length is 14 residues. V gave up 5 bases and J gave up 5 bases; unmatched junction bases: 7. Germline CDR1 and CDR2: SGHDT and YYEEEE. This chain's CDR3 is CASSPGLARETQYF. The DNA of the CDR3 is TGTGCCAGCAGTCCTGGACTAGCGAGGGAGACCCAGTACTTC.

The chain uses TRBV7-3 and TRBJ1-1; D remains unclear. Germline CDR1 is SGHTA and CDR2 is FQGTGA. This CDR3 is 11 amino acids long. Trimming took 4 bases from V and 6 from J, leaving 6 bases between them. The CDR3 protein is CASSSGSEAFF. CDR3 DNA sequence: TGTGCCAGCAGCTCGGGATCTGAAGCTTTCTTT.

The chain carries TRBV9 and TRBJ1-2, with 8 bases lining up with TRBD1. There are 17 residues in the CDR3. Germline CDR1 reads SGDLS; CDR2 reads YYNGEE. V gave up 4 bases and J gave up 0 bases; unmatched junction bases: 11. Written as DNA, the CDR3 is TGTGCCAGCAGCCTAGGACAGGGTCAAACTACTAACTATGGCTACACCTTC. Translated, it gives CASSLGQGQTTNYGYTF.

The chain recombines TRBV5-1 with TRBJ2-5; D might be TRBD2 (6 bases). CDR1 and CDR2 (germline): SGHRS, YFSETQ. V gave up 2 bases and J gave up 4 bases, with 15 bases separating them. The CDR3 has 15 residues. CDR3 loop: CASSFSLGGVETQYF. The CDR3 nucleotides read TGCGCCAGCAGCTTCTCCTTGGGCGGGGTAGAGACCCAGTACTTC.

Turning to this clone: The germline gene is not matched at one end of the junction; a read error may be the cause. The chain has TRBV2 and TRBJ2-5; D gene uncertain. The CDR3 extends over 11 amino acids. Germline loops: CDR1 SNHLY, CDR2 FYNNEI. CDR3 region: CASGDGETQYF. The CDR3 nucleotides read TGTGCCAGCGGTGACGGAGAGACCCAGTACTTC. Drawing the rest from reference TRBV2 and TRBJ2-5, the complete variable domain is EPEVTQTPSHQVTQMGQEVILRCVPISNHLYFYWYRQILGQKVEFLVSFYNNEISEKSEIFDDQFSVERPDGSNFTLKIRSTKLEDSAMYFCASGDGETQYFGPGTRLLVL.

The genes are TRBV18 and TRBJ2-3; the match to TRBD2 covers 10 bases. V trimming: 4 bases; J trimming: 5 bases; junction bases outside the gene matches: 9. CDR1 is KGHSH, CDR2 LQKENI, per germline. The CDR3 length is 16 residues. CDR3 residues: CASSQSGGAAGDTQYF. The CDR3 coding sequence is TGTGCCAGCTCACAAAGCGGGGGGGCCGCGGGAGATACGCAGTATTTT.

This sequence joins TRBV18 and TRBJ1-3; D possibly corresponds to TRBD1 (5 bases). Trimming removed 2 bases from V and 8 bases from J, with 7 bases in between. Germline assignment: CDR1 KGHSH and CDR2 LQKENI. The CDR3 is 12 amino acids. The CDR3 here is CASSPDSHTIYF. The CDR3 DNA reads as TGTGCCAGCTCACCAGACAGTCACACCATATATTTT.

The chain uses TRBV3-1 (or the pseudogene TRBV3-2) and TRBJ2-3; D gene unclear. CDR1 LGHDT and CDR2 YNNKEL come from the germline V gene (reference sequence). The CDR3 has 14 amino acids. V was cut by 0 bases and J by 1 base, with 5 bases left in between. CDR3 amino acids: CASSQDIGTDTQYF. The CDR3, as DNA: TGTGCCAGCAGCCAAGATATAGGCACAGATACGCAGTATTTT.

This clone was counted once. This chain uses TRBV6-2 or TRBV6-3 with TRBJ2-6; D call uncertain. CDR1 and CDR2 (germline): MNHEY, SVGEGT. This CDR3 is 14 amino acids long. Trimming took 7 bases from V and 2 from J, leaving 9 bases between them. CDR3 amino acids: CASTPLAGANVLTF. The CDR3 DNA reads as TGTGCCAGCACCCCACTGGCTGGGGCCAACGTCCTGACTTTC.

This sequence joins TRBV3-1 (or the pseudogene TRBV3-2) and TRBJ2-3; the match to TRBD2 covers 15 bases. The CDR3 totals 19 residues. Germline CDR1 LGHDT, CDR2 YNNKEL (reference sequence). The junction had 12 bases not matched to a gene; V was cut back by 0 bases and J by 8 bases. CDR3 coding DNA: TGTGCCAGCAGCCAAGATGGACTAGCGGGGGGGCCAGTAGCAGGTACGCAGTATTTT. Translating gives CASSQDGLAGGPVAGTQYF.

This rearrangement joins TRBV19 to TRBJ2-5, with TRBD2 matching 8 bases. Germline lookup yields CDR1 LNHDA and CDR2 SQIVND (reference sequence). Trimming took 2 bases from V and 5 from J; bases not matched to a gene: 7. CDR3 size: 15 residues. This chain's CDR3 is CASSITVAGTETQYF. The CDR3 DNA reads as TGTGCCAGTAGTATAACCGTAGCGGGGACGGAGACCCAGTACTTC.

The chain joins TRBV19 to TRBJ1-5; D is unclear. Trimming took off 7 bases at V and 0 bases at J, with 13 bases between the two ends. Germline-derived CDR1 and CDR2 are LNHDA and SQIVND (reference sequence). The length of the CDR3 is 15 residues. The CDR3, as DNA: TGTGCCAGTACTCCGTCCCGGGGTAGCAATCAGCCCCAGCATTTT. It translates to CASTPSRGSNQPQHF.

The rearrangement uses TRBV19 and TRBJ1-2; D gene unclear. This CDR3 contains 13 residues. V was cut by 4 bases and J by 7 bases, with 13 bases left in between. Germline CDR1 reads LNHDA; CDR2 reads SQIVND (reference sequence). The CDR3 region has the DNA TGTGCCAGTAGTAGGTCAGGTAATCGTGGCTACACCTTC. This encodes CASSRSGNRGYTF.

The rearrangement uses TRBV6-2 or TRBV6-3 and TRBJ1-5; no clear D. The CDR3 is made up of 12 amino acids. V gave up 5 bases and J gave up 2 bases, with 4 bases separating them. CDR1 and CDR2 (germline): MNHEY, SVGEGT. The CDR3 coding sequence is TGTGCCAGCAGTGAGGGCAATCAGCCCCAGCATTTT. This encodes CASSEGNQPQHF.

The chain is built from TRBV2 and TRBJ2-1; D might be TRBD2 (6 bases). Germline V gives CDR1 SNHLY, CDR2 FYNNEI. Trimming removed 2 bases at V and 0 bases at J, with 8 bases between. CDR3 length: 15 residues. The CDR3 loop reads CASSETGVSYNEQFF. The CDR3 DNA is TGTGCCAGCAGTGAAACGGGGGTCTCCTACAATGAGCAGTTCTTC.

Of note for this clone: Other nucleotide sequences in the sample specify the same CDR3. The CDR3, as DNA: TGCAGCGTAACAGGGGTCAATCAGCCCCAGCATTTT. It encodes CSVTGVNQPQHF. This sequence joins TRBV29-1 and TRBJ1-5, with 7 bases identical to TRBD1. V dropped 6 bases and J dropped 3; count of bases not matched to a gene: 2. CDR3 length equals 12 residues. Germline CDR1 reads SQVTM; CDR2 reads ANQGSEA.

Many counts were recorded for this clone. The V call is TRBV7-6, the J call TRBJ1-1; TRBD1 aligns across 7 bases. The CDR3 is 15 amino acids. Germline V gene lookup returns CDR1 SGHVS and CDR2 FNYEAQ. The V gene end was trimmed by 5 bases and the J gene end by 5 bases; junction bases not matched to a gene: 11. CDR3 DNA: TGTGCCAGCAGCCCGGCGGTGGCAGGGGGAACTGAAGCTTTCTTT. Residues: CASSPAVAGGTEAFF.